This T cell receptor beta chain was identified during a study of CD8 T cells in ankylosing spondylitis. Whole-study results and caveats: Peripheral blood samples showed relatively rare disease-linked clones, and these clones were CD8+. The study identified a TCR beta motif of eight highly homologous variants that appeared characteristic of ankylosing spondylitis blood.

Germline loops: CDR1 SGHRS, CDR2 YFSETQ. This CDR3 is 18 amino acids long. The V and J ends lost 4 bases and 5 bases, in that order; junction bases with no gene match: 19. Many counts were recorded for this clonotype. What it recognizes is unknown. 5'-RACE, quantitative and with molecular barcodes, yielded the TCR beta libraries. TCRdb re-derived calls from the 5' RACE reads in MiXCR, one entry per CDR3 protein. The profile shows just over 150,000 distinct CDR3 sequences, about 16% of them singletons. The sample was blood, either unsorted or a sorted T cell fraction (not recorded which). The J gene is TRBJ2-7, the V gene TRBV5-1, with 9 nucleotides matching TRBD1. The receptor was derived from a male donor with ankylosing spondylitis or in good health (not recorded which). The CDR3 sequence: CASSLTGSPGTGSHEQYF. CDR3 DNA sequence: TGCGCCAGCAGCCTAACCGGAAGCCCCGGGACAGGGTCCCACGAGCAGTACTTC.